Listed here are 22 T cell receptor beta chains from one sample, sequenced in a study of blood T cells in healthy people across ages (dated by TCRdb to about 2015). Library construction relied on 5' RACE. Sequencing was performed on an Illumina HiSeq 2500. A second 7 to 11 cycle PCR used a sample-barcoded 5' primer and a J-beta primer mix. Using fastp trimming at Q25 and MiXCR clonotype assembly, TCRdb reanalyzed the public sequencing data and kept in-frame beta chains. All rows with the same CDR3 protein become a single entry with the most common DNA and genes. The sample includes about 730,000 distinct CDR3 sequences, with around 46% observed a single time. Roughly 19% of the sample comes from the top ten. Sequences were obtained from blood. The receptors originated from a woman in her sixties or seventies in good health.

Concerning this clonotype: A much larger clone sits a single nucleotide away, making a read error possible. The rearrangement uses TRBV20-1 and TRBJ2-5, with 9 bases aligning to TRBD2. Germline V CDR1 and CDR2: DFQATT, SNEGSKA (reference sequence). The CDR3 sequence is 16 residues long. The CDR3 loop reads CGARKSLRGGVETQYF. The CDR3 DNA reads TGCGGTGCTAGAAAGAGTTTGCGGGGGGGAGTAGAGACCCAGTACTTC.

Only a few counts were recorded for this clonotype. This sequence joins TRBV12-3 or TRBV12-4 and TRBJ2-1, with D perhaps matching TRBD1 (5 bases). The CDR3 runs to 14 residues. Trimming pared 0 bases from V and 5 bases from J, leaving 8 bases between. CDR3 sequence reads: CASSLAGVNNEQFF. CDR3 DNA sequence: TGTGCCAGCAGTTTAGCAGGGGTCAACAATGAGCAGTTCTTC.

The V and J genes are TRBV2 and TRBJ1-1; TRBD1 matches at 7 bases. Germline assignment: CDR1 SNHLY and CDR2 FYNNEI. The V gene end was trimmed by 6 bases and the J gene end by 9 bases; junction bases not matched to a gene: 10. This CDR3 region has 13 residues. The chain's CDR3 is CASSKQGTDKAFF. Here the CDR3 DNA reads TGTGCCAGCAGCAAACAGGGGACAGATAAAGCTTTCTTT.

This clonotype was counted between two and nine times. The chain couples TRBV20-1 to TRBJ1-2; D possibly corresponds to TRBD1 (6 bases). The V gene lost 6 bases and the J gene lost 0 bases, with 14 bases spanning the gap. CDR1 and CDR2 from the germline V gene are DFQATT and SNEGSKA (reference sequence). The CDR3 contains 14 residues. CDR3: CSAPYRVANYGYTF. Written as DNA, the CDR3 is TGCAGTGCCCCTTACAGGGTAGCTAACTATGGCTACACCTTC.

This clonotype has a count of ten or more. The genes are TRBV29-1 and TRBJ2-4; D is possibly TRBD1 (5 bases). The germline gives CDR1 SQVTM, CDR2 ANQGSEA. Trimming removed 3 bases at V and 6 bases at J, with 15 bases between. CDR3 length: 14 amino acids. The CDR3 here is CSVDTGAVGNIQYF. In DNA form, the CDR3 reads TGCAGCGTTGATACTGGGGCGGTAGGAAACATTCAGTACTTC.

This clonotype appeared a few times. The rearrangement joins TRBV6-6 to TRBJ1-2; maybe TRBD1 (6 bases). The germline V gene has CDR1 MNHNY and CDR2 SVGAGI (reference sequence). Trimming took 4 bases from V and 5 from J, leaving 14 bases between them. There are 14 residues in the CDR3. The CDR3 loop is CASSFSSDRYGYTF. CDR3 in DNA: TGTGCCAGCAGTTTTTCTTCGGACAGATATGGCTACACCTTC.

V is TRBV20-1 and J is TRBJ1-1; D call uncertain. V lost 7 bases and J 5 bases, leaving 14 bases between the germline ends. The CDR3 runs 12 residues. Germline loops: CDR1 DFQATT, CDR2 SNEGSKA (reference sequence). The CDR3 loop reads CSVLQMGTEAFF. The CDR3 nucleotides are TGCAGTGTTTTACAGATGGGGACTGAAGCTTTCTTT.

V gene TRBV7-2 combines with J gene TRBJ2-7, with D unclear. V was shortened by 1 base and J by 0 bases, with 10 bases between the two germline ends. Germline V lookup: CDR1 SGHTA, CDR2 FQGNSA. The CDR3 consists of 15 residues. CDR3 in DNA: TGTGCCAGCAGCTTAGTCAGGCTAACCTCCTACGAGCAGTACTTC. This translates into CASSLVRLTSYEQYF.

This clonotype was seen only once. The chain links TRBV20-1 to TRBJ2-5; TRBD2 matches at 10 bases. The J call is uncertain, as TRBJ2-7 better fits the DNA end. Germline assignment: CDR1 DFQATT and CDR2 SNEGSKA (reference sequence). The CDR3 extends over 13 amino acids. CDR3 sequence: CSVPAGGPDEQYF. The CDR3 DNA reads TGCAGTGTTCCAGCGGGAGGGCCCGACGAGCAGTACTTC.

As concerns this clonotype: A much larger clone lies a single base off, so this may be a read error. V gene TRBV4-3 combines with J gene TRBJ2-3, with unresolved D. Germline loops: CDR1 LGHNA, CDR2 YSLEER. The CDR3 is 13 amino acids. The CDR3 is CASSQDSTDMQYF. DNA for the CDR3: TGCGCCAGCAGCCAAGACAGCACAGATATGCAGTATTTT.

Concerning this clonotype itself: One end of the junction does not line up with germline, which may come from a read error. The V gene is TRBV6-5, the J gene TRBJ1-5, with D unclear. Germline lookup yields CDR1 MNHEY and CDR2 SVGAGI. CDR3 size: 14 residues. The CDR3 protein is CDSSYGLLGQPQHF. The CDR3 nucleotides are TGTGACAGCAGTTACGGGTTGTTGGGTCAGCCCCAGCATTTT.

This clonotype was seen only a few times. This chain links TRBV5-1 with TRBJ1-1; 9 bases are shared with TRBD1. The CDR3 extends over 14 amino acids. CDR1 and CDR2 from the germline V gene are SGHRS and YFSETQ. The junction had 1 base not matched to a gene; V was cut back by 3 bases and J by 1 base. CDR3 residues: CASSWDRANTEAFF. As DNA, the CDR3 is TGCGCCAGCAGCTGGGACAGGGCGAACACTGAAGCTTTCTTT. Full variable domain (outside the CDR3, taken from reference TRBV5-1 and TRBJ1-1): KAGVTQTPRYLIKTRGQQVTLSCSPISGHRSVSWYQQTPGQGLQFLFEYFSETQRNKGNFPGRFSGRQFSNSRSEMNVSTLELGDSALYLCASSWDRANTEAFFGQGTRLTVV.

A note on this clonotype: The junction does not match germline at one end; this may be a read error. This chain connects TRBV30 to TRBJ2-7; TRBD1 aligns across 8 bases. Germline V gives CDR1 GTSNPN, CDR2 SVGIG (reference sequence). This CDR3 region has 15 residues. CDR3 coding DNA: TGTGCCCGGAGCGATAGACAGGGGTATTCCTACGAGCAGTACTTC. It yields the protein CARSDRQGYSYEQYF.

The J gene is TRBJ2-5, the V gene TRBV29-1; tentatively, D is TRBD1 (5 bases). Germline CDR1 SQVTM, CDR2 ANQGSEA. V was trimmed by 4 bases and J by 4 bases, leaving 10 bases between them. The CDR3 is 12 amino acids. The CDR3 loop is CSVVVGVETQYF. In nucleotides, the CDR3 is TGCAGCGTTGTAGTAGGGGTAGAGACCCAGTACTTC. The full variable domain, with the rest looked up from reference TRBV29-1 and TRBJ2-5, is SAVISQKPSRDICQRGTSLTIQCQVDSQVTMMFWYRQQPGQSLTLIATANQGSEATYESGFVIDKFPISRPNLTFSTLTVSNMSPEDSSIYLCSVVVGVETQYFGPGTRLLVL.

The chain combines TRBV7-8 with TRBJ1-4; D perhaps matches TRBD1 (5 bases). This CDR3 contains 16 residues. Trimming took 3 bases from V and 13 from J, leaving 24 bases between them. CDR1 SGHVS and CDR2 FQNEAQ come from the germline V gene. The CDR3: CASSLEGGRDEAGLFF. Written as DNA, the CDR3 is TGTGCCAGCAGCTTGGAGGGTGGCAGGGACGAAGCGGGACTGTTTTTT. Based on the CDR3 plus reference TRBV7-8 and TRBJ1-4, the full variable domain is GAGVSQSPRYKVAKRGQDVALRCDPISGHVSLFWYQQALGQGPEFLTYFQNEAQLDKSGLPSDRFFAERPEGSVSTLKIQRTQQEDSAVYLCASSLEGGRDEAGLFFGSGTQLSVL.

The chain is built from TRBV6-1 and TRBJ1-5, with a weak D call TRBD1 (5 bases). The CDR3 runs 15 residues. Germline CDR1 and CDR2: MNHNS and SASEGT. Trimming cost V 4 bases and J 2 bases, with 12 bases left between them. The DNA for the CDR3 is TGTGCCAGCAGTGGACAGAGGCAGGGCAATCAGCCCCAGCATTTT. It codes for CASSGQRQGNQPQHF.

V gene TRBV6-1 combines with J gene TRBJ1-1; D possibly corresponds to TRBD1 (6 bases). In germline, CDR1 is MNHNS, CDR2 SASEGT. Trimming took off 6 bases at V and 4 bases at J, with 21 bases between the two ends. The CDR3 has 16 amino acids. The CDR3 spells CASREQGSGGSTEAFF. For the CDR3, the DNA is TGTGCCAGCAGGGAACAGGGCTCCGGGGGTAGCACTGAAGCTTTCTTT.

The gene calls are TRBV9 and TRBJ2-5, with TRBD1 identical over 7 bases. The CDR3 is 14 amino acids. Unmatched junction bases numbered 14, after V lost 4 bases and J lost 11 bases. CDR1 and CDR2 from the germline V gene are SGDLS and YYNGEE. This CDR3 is CASSPRTGESEQYF. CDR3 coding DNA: TGTGCCAGCAGCCCGAGGACAGGTGAGTCTGAGCAGTACTTC.

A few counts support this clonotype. The CDR3 reads CSATRATDTQYF. DNA for the CDR3: TGCAGTGCTACCAGGGCCACAGATACGCAGTATTTT. The chain employs TRBV20-1 and TRBJ2-3; D is perhaps TRBD1 (5 bases). Trimming removed 4 bases at V and 2 bases at J, with 7 bases between. Germline V lookup: CDR1 DFQATT, CDR2 SNEGSKA (reference sequence). The CDR3 is made up of 12 amino acids.

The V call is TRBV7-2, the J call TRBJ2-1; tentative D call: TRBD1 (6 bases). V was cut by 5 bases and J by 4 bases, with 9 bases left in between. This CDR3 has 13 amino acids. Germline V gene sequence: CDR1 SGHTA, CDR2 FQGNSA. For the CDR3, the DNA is TGTGCCAGCAGCGCAGGGGATTACAATGAGCAGTTCTTC. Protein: CASSAGDYNEQFF.

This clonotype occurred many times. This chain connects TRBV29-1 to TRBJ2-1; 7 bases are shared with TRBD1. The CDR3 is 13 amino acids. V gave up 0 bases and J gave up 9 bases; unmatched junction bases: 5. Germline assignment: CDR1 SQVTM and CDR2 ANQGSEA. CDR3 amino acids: CSVEDQGVGEQFF. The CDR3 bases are TGCAGCGTTGAAGATCAGGGGGTGGGTGAGCAGTTCTTC.

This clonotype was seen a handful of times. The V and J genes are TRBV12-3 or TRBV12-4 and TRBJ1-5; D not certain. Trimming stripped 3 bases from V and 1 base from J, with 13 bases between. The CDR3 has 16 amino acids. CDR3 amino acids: CASSFFRVGSNQPQHF. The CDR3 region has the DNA TGTGCCAGCAGTTTTTTTAGGGTGGGCAGCAATCAGCCCCAGCATTTT.